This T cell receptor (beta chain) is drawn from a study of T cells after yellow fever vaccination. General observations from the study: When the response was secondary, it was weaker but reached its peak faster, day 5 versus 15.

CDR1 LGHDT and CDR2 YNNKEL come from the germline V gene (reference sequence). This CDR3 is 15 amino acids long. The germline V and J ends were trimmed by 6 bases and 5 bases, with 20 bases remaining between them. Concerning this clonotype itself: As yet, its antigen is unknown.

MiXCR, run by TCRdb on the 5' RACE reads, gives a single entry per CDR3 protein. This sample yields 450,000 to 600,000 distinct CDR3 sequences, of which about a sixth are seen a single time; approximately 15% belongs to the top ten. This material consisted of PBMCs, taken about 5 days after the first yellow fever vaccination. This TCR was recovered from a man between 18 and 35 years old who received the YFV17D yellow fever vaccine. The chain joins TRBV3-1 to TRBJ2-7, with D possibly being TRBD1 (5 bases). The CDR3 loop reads CASSGASLMWNEQYF. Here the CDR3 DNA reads TGTGCCAGCAGTGGGGCAAGTCTTATGTGGAACGAGCAGTACTTC.